This T cell receptor (beta chain) appears in the sequencing data of a study of T cells in pancreatic ductal adenocarcinoma (TCRdb year 2017). About the study as a whole: The work assessed suppressive cells as well as CD8+ T cells infiltrating resected pancreatic ductal adenocarcinoma, measuring their numbers, locations, and properties, in order to shed light on the adaptive T-cell response that occurs naturally. Broad study findings and their caveats: Compared with tumor samples, blood samples had more total productive templates and about 8-fold more unique clonotypes. Tumor versus blood clonality comparisons may be biased because tumors are enriched in CD45RO+ effector rather than naive T cells, biasing toward lower diversity. No significant difference in T-cell clonality was found between tumor and blood, with mean clonality of approximately 0.11 in tumors and roughly 0.072 in blood. Since most pancreatic cancer patients present with inoperable disease, the resected cohort was skewed toward the minority of patients who had early-stage disease.

TCR beta CDR3 regions were amplified from genomic DNA using the immunoSEQ hsTCRB kit. An Illumina HiSeq system was used for high-throughput TRB CDR3 sequencing. In the paper's pipeline: Sequencing reads were analyzed with the immunoSEQ software, and nonproductive sequences with premature stops or frame-shifts were excluded. To calculate repertoire clonality, Shannon entropy was normalized by log2 of the number of unique productive sequences, and that value was subtracted from one. The immuneACCESS repertoire file appears here via TCRdb, limited to in-frame rearrangements. These files lack a portion of the clones; in checked studies, under half of the deficit traces to unresolved V genes, and the cause of the others is not known. That table is the source of V, J and clone size, and D and trimming were worked out from the DNA. The sample includes about 97,000 clones, with about 95% observed a single time. The ten largest clonotypes hold roughly 3.1% of the sample.

Trimming costs V 2 bases and J 9 bases, and their ends lie 13 bases apart. CDR3 length: 14 amino acids, cysteine to phenylalanine. Only CDR3 DNA is held: 42 bases, read in frame from base 1. From the germline V gene, CDR1 is LGHNT and CDR2 is FRNRAP. Note on this clone: Its antigen remains undetermined. The sample holds no much larger clone one base away, and base qualities are not on file.

Pancreatic ductal adenocarcinoma patients who had undergone surgery without neoadjuvant therapy were selected. Peripheral blood was collected in heparin tubes, from which PBMCs were isolated by histopaque density gradient and cryopreserved in approximately 9.3% DMSO. Using the DNeasy Blood and Tissue Kit with Proteinase K and RNase treatment, genomic DNA was extracted from roughly seven PBMC and roughly 10 flash-frozen tumor specimens. The source material was PBMCs. This clonotype originated in a human donor with pancreatic ductal adenocarcinoma. This receptor chain uses TRBV12-5 and TRBJ1-4; the D gene assignment is ambiguous. The CDR3 protein is CASGLTGTAQKLFF. The base sequence is TGTGCTAGTGGTTTGACGGGAACCGCTCAAAAACTGTTTTTT.